This T cell receptor beta chain emerged from a study of identical twins. Study-wide results and limits: Cord blood's abundant beta clonotypes had fewer insertions, unlike memory repertoires.

This clonotype was counted only a few times. Its antigen is not known. V was clipped by 3 bases and J by 5 bases; unmatched bases: 3. The CDR3 has 13 residues. The germline V gene encodes CDR1 SQVTM and CDR2 ANQGSEA. Unique molecular identifiers were in the cDNA, with template-switch universal primer binding. TCRdb independently ran MiXCR on the 5' RACE reads; one entry per CDR3 protein. The table lists roughly 480,000 distinct CDR3 sequences, approximately 25% of them singletons. These same data were also listed under a study on T cells expressing NK-cell markers. That investigation notes: Obtained from sorted CD3+CD56+NKG2C+, CD3+CD56+NKG2C- and CD3+CD56-NKG2C+ T cells were the TCR beta repertoires. Top CD8+ clonotypes included the dominant CD3+CD56+NKG2C+ clonotypes in roughly six donors.

Sequencing input: CD4+ T cells sorted from blood. The sequence was obtained from a woman younger than 30 in good health. This chain links TRBV29-1 with TRBJ2-5; 10 bases are shared with TRBD2. CDR3 nucleotide sequence: TGCAGCGTTGATTCTAGCGGGAGTGAGACCCAGTACTTC. Residues: CSVDSSGSETQYF.